The next 19 T cell receptor beta chains were all read from a single sample in a study of T cell repertoires in cytomegalovirus infection. TCRdb re-derived calls from the reads in MiXCR, one entry per CDR3 protein. Among approximately 70,000 distinct CDR3 sequences, 20% to 25% were seen once, and the ten largest hold under 85%. Antigen specificity for these receptors is unknown. The sample consisted of PBMCs, sequenced either directly or after in vitro stimulation (not recorded which). These receptor sequences come from a human donor in good health (CMV status not recorded). Some clones in this sample may be carry-over from other donors' samples.

This clonotype was detected a few times. The rearrangement uses TRBV7-2 and TRBJ2-2, with 9 bases matching TRBD2. The CDR3 runs to 18 residues. With V trimmed by 1 base and J by 3 bases, 9 bases remained unmatched. Germline V gives CDR1 SGHTA, CDR2 FQGNSA. CDR3 nucleotides: TGTGCCAGCAGCTTAGATGCGGGACTAGCCTTTCACACCGGGGAGCTGTTTTTT. It is translated as CASSLDAGLAFHTGELFF.

A few counts support this clonotype. The chain carries TRBV14 and TRBJ1-1; D is unresolved. The germline V gene encodes CDR1 SGHDN and CDR2 FVKESK. This CDR3 is built from 12 residues. V gave up 4 bases and J gave up 0 bases, with 3 bases separating them. The DNA for the CDR3 is TGTGCCAGCAGCCGAATGAACACTGAAGCTTTCTTT. Translating gives CASSRMNTEAFF. Drawing the rest from reference TRBV14 and TRBJ1-1, the complete variable domain is EAGVTQFPSHSVIEKGQTVTLRCDPISGHDNLYWYRRVMGKEIKFLLHFVKESKQDESGMPNNRFLAERTGGTYSTLKVQPAELEDSGVYFCASSRMNTEAFFGQGTRLTVV.

The chain couples TRBV6-5 to TRBJ2-1; TRBD2 matches at 9 bases. This CDR3 has 15 residues. The germline V gene has CDR1 MNHEY and CDR2 SVGAGI. Germline trimming cut 6 bases from V and 5 bases from J; bases unmatched to any gene: 8. Here the CDR3 reads CASRTLAGHNNEQFF. DNA for the CDR3: TGTGCCAGCAGGACCCTAGCGGGACATAACAATGAGCAGTTCTTC.

The chain couples TRBV7-2 to TRBJ2-2; D gene uncertain. Trimming took off 5 bases at V and 4 bases at J, with 8 bases between the two ends. Germline V gene sequence: CDR1 SGHTA, CDR2 FQGNSA. The CDR3 runs to 13 residues. The CDR3 bases are TGTGCCAGCAGCCTCCAGATCACCGGGGAGCTGTTTTTT. This gives the protein CASSLQITGELFF. Combining the CDR3 with reference TRBV7-2 and TRBJ2-2 gives the whole variable domain GAGVSQSPSNKVTEKGKDVELRCDPISGHTALYWYRQSLGQGLEFLIYFQGNSAPDKSGLPSDRFSAERTGGSVSTLTIQRTQQEDSAVYLCASSLQITGELFFGEGSRLTVL.

This clonotype showed up just a few times. The chain employs TRBV4-1 and TRBJ2-1; 7 positions match TRBD2. The CDR3 is made up of 17 amino acids. V dropped 1 base and J dropped 0; count of bases not matched to a gene: 6. CDR1 and CDR2 (germline): MGHRA, YSYEKL. DNA of the CDR3: TGCGCCAGCAGCCAAGGTCCAGCTAGCGGCTCCTACAATGAGCAGTTCTTC. Protein product: CASSQGPASGSYNEQFF.

The chain joins TRBV3-1 to TRBJ2-7; weak D call: TRBD2 (6 bases). Trimming cost V 6 bases and J 5 bases, with 20 bases left between them. Per germline, CDR1 LGHDT and CDR2 YNNKEL (reference sequence). This CDR3 has 15 amino acids. The CDR3 loop reads CASSPGGAGSDEQYV. The CDR3 DNA reads TGTGCCAGCAGTCCAGGAGGGGCAGGGTCGGACGAGCAGTACGTC.

Ten or more counts support this clonotype. The chain recombines TRBV7-2 with TRBJ1-4; 8 nucleotides line up with TRBD1. The CDR3 is 14 amino acids. The junction had 3 bases not matched to a gene; V was cut back by 3 bases and J by 6 bases. Germline V gives CDR1 SGHTA, CDR2 FQGNSA. CDR3 loop: CASSFDRGDEKLFF. The CDR3 nucleotides read TGTGCCAGCAGCTTCGACAGGGGTGATGAAAAACTGTTTTTT.

This clonotype has just one count. The chain has TRBV4-3 and TRBJ2-1, with 10 bases fitting TRBD2. There are 17 residues in the CDR3. J gave up 4 bases and V 2 bases, and 8 bases lay outside the gene matches. Per the germline V gene, CDR1 is LGHNA and CDR2 is YSLEER. CDR3 loop: CASSQSSSGRKYNEQFF. DNA for the CDR3: TGCGCCAGCAGCCAATCTTCTAGCGGGAGAAAGTACAATGAGCAGTTCTTC.

The rearrangement uses TRBV6-6 and TRBJ2-1, with 7 bases matching TRBD1. The CDR3 has 16 amino acids. Trimming took 6 bases from V and 1 from J; bases not matched to a gene: 9. Per germline, CDR1 MNHNY and CDR2 SVGAGI (reference sequence). The CDR3 protein is CASRRHRGSSYNEQFF. CDR3 in DNA: TGTGCCAGCAGGAGACACAGGGGTAGTTCCTACAATGAGCAGTTCTTC.

This clonotype has just a few counts. This chain joins TRBV12-3 or TRBV12-4 and TRBJ2-2, with D possibly matching TRBD2 (6 bases). This CDR3 is built from 16 residues. V lost 6 bases, J lost 1 base, and 15 bases lay in between. The DNA of the CDR3 is TGTGCCAGCAGGCGACGGGGTAGCGGGAACACCGGGGAGCTGTTTTTT. Amino acid sequence: CASRRRGSGNTGELFF.

The rearrangement joins TRBV9 to TRBJ2-7; 7 positions agree with TRBD2. V lost 0 bases to trimming and J lost 6 bases; unmatched junction nucleotides: 12. In germline, CDR1 is SGDLS, CDR2 YYNGEE. This CDR3 spans 16 amino acids. The CDR3 here is CASSVGLREPLSEQYF. The CDR3 bases are TGTGCCAGCAGCGTAGGCTTGCGGGAGCCCCTTTCCGAGCAGTACTTC.

This clonotype has just a few counts. The V gene is TRBV28, the J gene TRBJ2-7; unclear D gene. V was cut by 5 bases and J by 3 bases, with 14 bases left in between. The CDR3 is 14 residues long. Germline V gene lookup returns CDR1 MDHEN and CDR2 SYDVKM. CDR3 loop: CASSRGRTNYEQYF. For the CDR3, the DNA is TGTGCCAGCAGTCGAGGACGGACGAACTACGAGCAGTACTTC.

The J gene is TRBJ2-6, the V gene TRBV7-2, with unresolved D. Trimming cost V 10 bases and J 0 bases, with 16 bases left between them. Germline-derived CDR1 and CDR2 are SGHTA and FQGNSA. The length of the CDR3 is 16 residues. The CDR3 nucleotides read TGTGCCATCGGAGTAGGGATTTACTCTGGGGCCAACGTCCTGACTTTC. Protein: CAIGVGIYSGANVLTF. Supplemented by reference TRBV7-2 and TRBJ2-6, the full variable domain reads GAGVSQSPSNKVTEKGKDVELRCDPISGHTALYWYRQSLGQGLEFLIYFQGNSAPDKSGLPSDRFSAERTGGSVSTLTIQRTQQEDSAVYLCAIGVGIYSGANVLTFGAGSRLTVL.

This clonotype was seen at least ten times. The rearrangement uses TRBV7-2 and TRBJ2-3; D not resolved. Between the trimmed V and J ends, which lost 3 bases and 5 bases, there was a span of 9 bases. The CDR3 has 13 residues. Germline V gene data show CDR1 as SGHTA and CDR2 as FQGNSA. CDR3 nucleotides: TGTGCCAGCAGCTTTTCCCTCGGAGATACGCAGTATTTT. This encodes CASSFSLGDTQYF.

This clonotype was seen repeatedly, ten times or more. The chain joins TRBV2 to TRBJ1-6; D not resolved. V lost 5 bases and J 7 bases, leaving 18 bases between the germline ends. The CDR3 runs 16 residues. Germline values: CDR1 SNHLY, CDR2 FYNNEI. The CDR3 region has the DNA TGTGCCAGCAGTTCCACGAAAGCGGCGGGCAATTCACCCCTCCACTTT. Protein sequence: CASSSTKAAGNSPLHF.

There are a few counts of this clonotype. The V and J genes are TRBV27 and TRBJ1-1, with D tentatively TRBD1 (5 bases). The CDR3 is 13 amino acids. V dropped 1 base and J dropped 7 bases, with 10 bases sitting between them. CDR1 is MNHEY and CDR2 is SMNVEV in the germline V gene (reference sequence). CDR3 protein: CASSLFRVGEAFF. DNA of the CDR3: TGTGCCAGCAGTTTATTCAGGGTGGGTGAAGCTTTCTTT.

This clonotype showed up just a few times. The chain joins TRBV20-1 to TRBJ1-5; tentative D call: TRBD1 (6 bases). This CDR3 region has 14 residues. V lost 6 bases to trimming and J lost 0 bases, with 12 bases between them. CDR1 is DFQATT and CDR2 is SNEGSKA in the germline V gene (reference sequence). The CDR3 region is CSARRGNSNQPQHF. CDR3 sequence (DNA): TGCAGTGCGCGAAGGGGGAATAGCAATCAGCCCCAGCATTTT.

This clonotype was picked up a small number of times. V gene TRBV12-3 or TRBV12-4 combines with J gene TRBJ2-1; TRBD2 matches at 12 bases. The CDR3 covers 15 residues. The junction had 6 bases not matched to a gene; V was cut back by 5 bases and J by 7 bases. CDR3 protein: CASSLTSGRGNEQFF. The CDR3 DNA follows: TGTGCCAGCAGTCTGACTAGCGGGAGAGGGAATGAGCAGTTCTTC.

The V gene is TRBV29-1, the J gene TRBJ2-1; 12 positions agree with TRBD2. This CDR3 is built from 14 residues. Trimming removed 5 bases from V and 7 bases from J; junction bases left unmatched: 6. Looked up from germline, CDR1 is SQVTM and CDR2 is ANQGSEA. CDR3 region: CSVPLAGGINEQFF. The CDR3 nucleotides are TGCAGCGTTCCACTAGCGGGAGGAATTAATGAGCAGTTCTTC.